These 10 T cell receptor beta chains share one sample of origin, sequenced in a study of cytomegalovirus exposure and HLA in healthy donors. Generated by immunoSEQ multiplex PCR, the TCRdb table keeps only in-frame clones and is missing some. The sample lists almost 65,000 clones, around 89% seen once, with roughly 1.8% in the top ten. The sequencing sample was made of PBMCs. The source of these receptors is a woman aged 18-29 years in good health and CMV-seronegative.

The chain employs TRBV10-3 and TRBJ2-7; 8 positions agree with TRBD2. V shed 7 bases and J 1 base; nucleotides not matched to a gene: 6. The CDR3 spans 14 residues. CDR1 is ENHRY and CDR2 is SYGVKD in the germline V gene. The CDR3 sequence: CAIKPAGDSYEQYF. The CDR3 nucleotides read TGTGCCATCAAACCAGCGGGGGATTCCTACGAGCAGTACTTC.

V and J are TRBV23-1 and TRBJ2-4, with TRBD1 as a possible D gene (6 bases). TRBV23-1 is known as an ORF, though its function is uncertain. V was trimmed by 6 bases and J by 5 bases, leaving 11 bases between them. The CDR3 is 13 amino acids. The CDR3 nucleotides are TGCGCCAGCAGCCGACAGGAGGAAAACATTCAGTACTTC. It translates to CASSRQEENIQYF.

This chain links TRBV2 with TRBJ1-1; unclear D gene. Germline CDR1 reads SNHLY; CDR2 reads FYNNEI. The CDR3 sequence is 13 residues long. With 3 bases removed from V and 4 bases from J, the gap between germline ends came to 9 bases. DNA of the CDR3: TGTGCCAGCAGTGACGGAGGGAGCACTGAAGCTTTCTTT. This gives the protein CASSDGGSTEAFF.

The genes are TRBV7-9 and TRBJ1-1; the D gene is possibly TRBD1 (5 bases). The CDR3 extends over 13 amino acids. Germline V CDR1 and CDR2: SEHNR, FQNEAQ (reference sequence). Deletions cut 5 bases from V and 6 bases from J, with 13 bases between. The CDR3 loop is CASSPSEGAEAFF. The CDR3 region has the DNA TGTGCCAGCAGCCCCTCGGAAGGGGCTGAAGCTTTCTTT.

The V gene is TRBV28, the J gene TRBJ1-5; a weak D match, TRBD1 (5 bases). The CDR3 totals 16 residues. V was cut by 1 base and J by 0 bases, with 10 bases left in between. The germline gives CDR1 MDHEN, CDR2 SYDVKM. DNA for the CDR3: TGTGCCAGCAGTTTATTGTCAGGGTTTAGCAATCAGCCCCAGCATTTT. It translates to CASSLLSGFSNQPQHF.

The rearrangement joins TRBV9 to TRBJ1-1; the D gene is possibly TRBD1 (6 bases). V was cut by 4 bases and J by 1 base, with 14 bases left in between. The germline gives CDR1 SGDLS, CDR2 YYNGEE. This CDR3 has 15 residues. The CDR3 reads CASSPRGVGNTEAFF. The CDR3 DNA reads as TGTGCCAGCAGCCCCAGGGGAGTAGGGAACACTGAAGCTTTCTTT. Filled out from reference TRBV9 and TRBJ1-1, the complete variable domain reads DSGVTQTPKHLITATGQRVTLRCSPRSGDLSVYWYQQSLDQGLQFLIQYYNGEERAKGNILERFSAQQFPDLHSELNLSSLELGDSALYFCASSPRGVGNTEAFFGQGTRLTVV.

This clone was seen only once. J is TRBJ2-5 and V is TRBV7-6; D is unclear. The V end was cut by 2 bases, the J end by 4 bases, with 17 bases between. The CDR3 spans 16 residues. Germline lookup yields CDR1 SGHVS and CDR2 FNYEAQ. The DNA for the CDR3 is TGTGCCAGCAGCTTACGTGTTTCGTCCCCGTTAGAGACCCAGTACTTC. This encodes CASSLRVSSPLETQYF.

The chain combines TRBV7-8 with TRBJ2-6, with D perhaps TRBD2 (7 bases). The CDR3 has 16 amino acids. Germline V lookup: CDR1 SGHVS, CDR2 FQNEAQ. Trimming took 3 bases from V and 0 from J, leaving 9 bases between them. The CDR3 region is CASSFGGASGANVLTF. The CDR3 nucleotides are TGTGCCAGCAGCTTTGGGGGGGCCTCTGGGGCCAACGTCCTGACTTTC.

The chain is built from TRBV6-5 and TRBJ2-3; 9 positions match TRBD2. Germline loops: CDR1 MNHEY, CDR2 SVGAGI. This CDR3 spans 13 amino acids. V gave up 7 bases and J gave up 4 bases; unmatched junction bases: 3. Here the CDR3 DNA reads TGTGCCAGCAAAGCGGGGGGACCAGATACGCAGTATTTT. The encoded protein is CASKAGGPDTQYF.

This chain connects TRBV7-2 to TRBJ1-2, with D maybe TRBD1 (5 bases). Trimming cost V 2 bases and J 7 bases, with 14 bases left between them. CDR3 length equals 14 residues. CDR1 is SGHTA and CDR2 is FQGNSA in the germline V gene. The CDR3 DNA reads as TGTGCCAGCAGCTTATTCGGCAGGGAGGTTGGCTACACCTTC. This encodes CASSLFGREVGYTF.